This T cell receptor beta chain originates from a study of shared clonotypes between healthy human individuals. Study conclusions and caveats: At large depth, rarefaction still showed sorted-subset sequencing to be incomplete. Non-shared clonotypes were found to have lower generation probabilities than the clonotypes that were shared by all four of the sorted-subset donors.

The repertoire was sequenced with immunoSEQ multiplex PCR; TCRdb's copy has only in-frame clones and lacks some. Of 1.4 million or so clones in the sample, 97% to 99% were seen once. For this clone: Its antigen is undetermined.

The CDR3 runs 20 residues. V was shortened by 1 base and J by 0 bases, with 26 bases between the two germline ends. Germline CDR1 is SGHRS and CDR2 is YFSETQ. This sequence joins TRBV5-1 and TRBJ2-7, with D possibly being TRBD1 (5 bases). Sequenced material: naive CD4+ T cells sorted from blood. Subset indicated: CD45RA+ positively selected. The clonotype comes from a man aged 30 to 39 in good health. CDR3 in amino acids: CASSLYLTGVSTFSSYEQYF. CDR3 coding DNA: TGCGCCAGCAGCTTGTATCTCACAGGTGTTTCCACGTTTAGCTCCTACGAGCAGTACTTC.